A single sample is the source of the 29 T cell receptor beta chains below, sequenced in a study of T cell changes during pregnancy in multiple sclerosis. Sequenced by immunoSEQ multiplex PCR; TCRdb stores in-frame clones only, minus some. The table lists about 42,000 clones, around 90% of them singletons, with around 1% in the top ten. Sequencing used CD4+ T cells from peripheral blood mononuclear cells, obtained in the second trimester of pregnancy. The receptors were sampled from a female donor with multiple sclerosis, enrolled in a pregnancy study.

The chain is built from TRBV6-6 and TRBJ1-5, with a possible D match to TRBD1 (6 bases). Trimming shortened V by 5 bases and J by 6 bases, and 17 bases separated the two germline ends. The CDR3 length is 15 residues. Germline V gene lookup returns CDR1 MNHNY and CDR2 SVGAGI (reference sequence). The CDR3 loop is CASSPGTPRIQPQHF. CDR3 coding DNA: TGTGCCAGCAGTCCCGGGACACCGAGGATTCAGCCCCAGCATTTT.

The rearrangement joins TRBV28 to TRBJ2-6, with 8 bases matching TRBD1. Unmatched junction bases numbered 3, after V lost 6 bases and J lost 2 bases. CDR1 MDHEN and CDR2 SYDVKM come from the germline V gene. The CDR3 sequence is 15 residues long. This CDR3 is CASRVTGAGANVLTF. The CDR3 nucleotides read TGTGCCAGCAGAGTGACAGGGGCTGGGGCCAACGTCCTGACTTTC.

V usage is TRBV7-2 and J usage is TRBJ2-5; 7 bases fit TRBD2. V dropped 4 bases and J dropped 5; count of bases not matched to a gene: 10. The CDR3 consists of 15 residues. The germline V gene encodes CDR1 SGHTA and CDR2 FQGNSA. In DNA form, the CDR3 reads TGTGCCAGCAGCTCATCCGGGACTATTATCGAGACCCAGTACTTC. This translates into CASSSSGTIIETQYF.

The CDR3 sequence is CASSPTRGTYRGTEAFF. CDR3 bases: TGTGCCAGCAGCCCAACCAGGGGCACCTACAGGGGTACTGAAGCTTTCTTT. The chain combines TRBV4-2 with TRBJ1-1; 7 bases match TRBD1. The CDR3 runs 17 residues. Unmatched junction bases numbered 16, after V lost 4 bases and J lost 5 bases. Germline values: CDR1 LGHNA, CDR2 YNFKEQ.

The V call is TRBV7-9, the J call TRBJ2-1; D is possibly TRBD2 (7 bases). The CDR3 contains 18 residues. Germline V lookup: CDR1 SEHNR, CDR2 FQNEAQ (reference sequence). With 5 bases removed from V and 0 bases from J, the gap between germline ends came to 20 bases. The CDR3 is CASSPGLGGKSSYNEQFF. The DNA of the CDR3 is TGTGCCAGCAGCCCAGGACTAGGGGGAAAAAGCTCCTACAATGAGCAGTTCTTC.

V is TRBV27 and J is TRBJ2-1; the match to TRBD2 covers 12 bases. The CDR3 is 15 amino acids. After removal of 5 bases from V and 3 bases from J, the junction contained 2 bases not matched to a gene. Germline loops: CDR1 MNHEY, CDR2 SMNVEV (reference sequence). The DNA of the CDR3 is TGTGCCAGCAGTAGGACTAGCGGGAACTACAATGAGCAGTTCTTC. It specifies CASSRTSGNYNEQFF.

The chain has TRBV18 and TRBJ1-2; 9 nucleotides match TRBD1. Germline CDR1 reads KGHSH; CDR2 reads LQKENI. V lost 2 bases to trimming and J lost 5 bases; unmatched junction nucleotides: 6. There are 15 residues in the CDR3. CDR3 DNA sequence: TGTGCCAGCTCACCAGGATCCGGGACAGGGTATGGCTACACCTTC. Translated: CASSPGSGTGYGYTF.

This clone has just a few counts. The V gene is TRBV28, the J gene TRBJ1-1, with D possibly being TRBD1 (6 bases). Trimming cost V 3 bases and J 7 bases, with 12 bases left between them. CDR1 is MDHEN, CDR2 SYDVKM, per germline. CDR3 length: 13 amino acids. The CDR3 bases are TGTGCCAGCAGTTTCCCGAACAGGGTTGAAGCTTTCTTT. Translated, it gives CASSFPNRVEAFF.

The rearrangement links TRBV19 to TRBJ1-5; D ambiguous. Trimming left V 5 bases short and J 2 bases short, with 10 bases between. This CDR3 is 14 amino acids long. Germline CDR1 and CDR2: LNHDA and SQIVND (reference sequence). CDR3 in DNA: TGTGCCAGTAGTTACAGCGGGGGCAATCAGCCCCAGCATTTT. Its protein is CASSYSGGNQPQHF.

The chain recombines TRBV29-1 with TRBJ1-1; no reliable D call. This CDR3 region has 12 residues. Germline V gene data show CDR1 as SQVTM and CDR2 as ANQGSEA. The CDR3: CRTGDGNTEAFF. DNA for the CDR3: TGCAGGACCGGAGACGGGAACACTGAAGCTTTCTTT.

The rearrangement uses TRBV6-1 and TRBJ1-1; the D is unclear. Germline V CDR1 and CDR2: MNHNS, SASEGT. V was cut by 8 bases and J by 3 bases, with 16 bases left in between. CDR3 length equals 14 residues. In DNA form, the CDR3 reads TGTGCCAGCGTATACCTAGGGCGGGACACTGAAGCTTTCTTT. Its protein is CASVYLGRDTEAFF.

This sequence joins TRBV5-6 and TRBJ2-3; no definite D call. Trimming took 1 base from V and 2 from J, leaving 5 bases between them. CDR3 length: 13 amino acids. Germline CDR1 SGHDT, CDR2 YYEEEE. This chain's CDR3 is CASSLLPTDTQYF. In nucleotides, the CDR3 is TGTGCCAGCAGCTTGCTCCCCACAGATACGCAGTATTTT. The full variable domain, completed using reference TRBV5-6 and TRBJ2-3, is DAGVTQSPTHLIKTRGQQVTLRCSPKSGHDTVSWYQQALGQGPQFIFQYYEEEERQRGNFPDRFSGHQFPNYSSELNVNALLLGDSALYLCASSLLPTDTQYFGPGTRLTVL.

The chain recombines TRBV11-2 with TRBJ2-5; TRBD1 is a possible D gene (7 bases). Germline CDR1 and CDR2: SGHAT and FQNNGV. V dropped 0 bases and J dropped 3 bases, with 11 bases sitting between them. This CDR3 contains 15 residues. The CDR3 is CASSLEGRGEETQYF. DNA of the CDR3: TGTGCCAGCAGCTTAGAGGGCAGGGGGGAAGAGACCCAGTACTTC.

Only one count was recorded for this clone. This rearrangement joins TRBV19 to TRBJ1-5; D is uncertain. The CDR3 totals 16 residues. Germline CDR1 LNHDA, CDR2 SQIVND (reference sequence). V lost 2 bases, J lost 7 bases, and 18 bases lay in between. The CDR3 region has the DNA TGTGCCAGTAGTATATACGCCCTGGGAGTCAGCCAGCCCCAGCATTTT. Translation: CASSIYALGVSQPQHF.

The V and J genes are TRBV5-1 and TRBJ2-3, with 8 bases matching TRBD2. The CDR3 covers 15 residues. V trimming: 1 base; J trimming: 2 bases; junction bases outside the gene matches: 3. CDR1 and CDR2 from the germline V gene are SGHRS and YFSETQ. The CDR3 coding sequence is TGCGCCAGCAGCTTGCGGACTAGCATCACAGATACGCAGTATTTT. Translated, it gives CASSLRTSITDTQYF.

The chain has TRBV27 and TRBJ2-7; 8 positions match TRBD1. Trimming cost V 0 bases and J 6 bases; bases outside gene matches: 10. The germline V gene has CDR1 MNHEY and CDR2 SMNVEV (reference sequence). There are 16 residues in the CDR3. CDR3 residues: CASSLSRGQGAGEQYF. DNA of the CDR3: TGTGCCAGCAGTTTATCTCGCGGTCAGGGGGCGGGCGAGCAGTACTTC.

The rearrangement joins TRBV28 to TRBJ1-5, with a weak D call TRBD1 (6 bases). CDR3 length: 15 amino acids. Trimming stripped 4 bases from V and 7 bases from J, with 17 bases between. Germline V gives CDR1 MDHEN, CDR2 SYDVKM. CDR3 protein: CASSSLGGLNQPQHF. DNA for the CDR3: TGTGCCAGCAGTTCCCTGGGGGGGCTAAACCAGCCCCAGCATTTT.

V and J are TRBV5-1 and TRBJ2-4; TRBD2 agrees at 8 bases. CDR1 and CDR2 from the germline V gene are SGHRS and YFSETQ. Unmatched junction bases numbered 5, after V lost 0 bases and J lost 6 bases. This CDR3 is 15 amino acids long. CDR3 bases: TGCGCCAGCAGCTTGGAGACTAGCGTCAGAAACATTCAGTACTTC. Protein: CASSLETSVRNIQYF.

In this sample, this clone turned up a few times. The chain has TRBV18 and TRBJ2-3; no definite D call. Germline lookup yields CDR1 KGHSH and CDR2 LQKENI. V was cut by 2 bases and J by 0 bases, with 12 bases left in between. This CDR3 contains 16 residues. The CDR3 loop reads CASSPETVRSTDTQYF. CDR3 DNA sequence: TGTGCCAGCTCACCAGAAACAGTTCGAAGCACAGATACGCAGTATTTT.

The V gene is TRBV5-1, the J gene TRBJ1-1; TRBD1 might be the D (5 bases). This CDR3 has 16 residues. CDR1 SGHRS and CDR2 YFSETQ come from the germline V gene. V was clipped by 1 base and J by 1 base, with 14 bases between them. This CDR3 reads CASSLLGAARNTEAFF. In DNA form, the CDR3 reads TGCGCCAGCAGCTTGTTAGGGGCAGCCCGGAACACTGAAGCTTTCTTT.

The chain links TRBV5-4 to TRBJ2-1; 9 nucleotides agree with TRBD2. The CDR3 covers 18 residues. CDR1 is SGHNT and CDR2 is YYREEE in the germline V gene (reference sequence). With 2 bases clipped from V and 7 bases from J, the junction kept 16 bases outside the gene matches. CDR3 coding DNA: TGTGCCAGCAGCTTTGGCGTAGGAGCGAGCGGGAGGTTTAATGAGCAGTTCTTC. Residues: CASSFGVGASGRFNEQFF.

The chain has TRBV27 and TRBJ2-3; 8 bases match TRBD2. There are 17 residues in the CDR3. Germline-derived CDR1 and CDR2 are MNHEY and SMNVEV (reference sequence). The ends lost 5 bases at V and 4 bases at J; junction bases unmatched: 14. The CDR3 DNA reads TGTGCCAGCAGTCCCTGGAGAGCGGGAGTAGTATCAGATACGCAGTATTTT. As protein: CASSPWRAGVVSDTQYF.

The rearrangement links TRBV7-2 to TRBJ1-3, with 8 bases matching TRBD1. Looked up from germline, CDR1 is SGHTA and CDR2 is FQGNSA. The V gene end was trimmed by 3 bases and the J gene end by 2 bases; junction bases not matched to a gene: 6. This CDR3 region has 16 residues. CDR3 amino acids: CASSFRTGPAGNTIYF. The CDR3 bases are TGTGCCAGCAGCTTCCGGACAGGGCCAGCTGGAAACACCATATATTTT.

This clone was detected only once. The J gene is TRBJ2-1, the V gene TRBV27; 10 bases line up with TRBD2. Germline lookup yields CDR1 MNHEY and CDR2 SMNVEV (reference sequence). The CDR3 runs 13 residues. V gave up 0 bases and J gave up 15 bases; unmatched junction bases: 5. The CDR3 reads CASSLSTSGWTFF. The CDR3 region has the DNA TGTGCCAGCAGTTTATCGACTAGCGGGTGGACGTTCTTC.

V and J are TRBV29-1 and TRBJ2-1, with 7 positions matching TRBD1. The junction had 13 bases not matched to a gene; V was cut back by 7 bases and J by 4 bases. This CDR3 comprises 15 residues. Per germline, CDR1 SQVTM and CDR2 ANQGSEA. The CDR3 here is CSAPKDRISYNEQFF. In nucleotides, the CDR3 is TGCAGCGCCCCTAAGGACAGGATCTCGTACAATGAGCAGTTCTTC.

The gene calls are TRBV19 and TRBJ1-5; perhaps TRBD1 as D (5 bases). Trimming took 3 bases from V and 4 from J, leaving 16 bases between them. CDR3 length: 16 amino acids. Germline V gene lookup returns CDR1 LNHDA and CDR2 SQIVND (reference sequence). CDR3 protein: CASSILGQPHNQPQHF. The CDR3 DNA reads TGTGCCAGTAGTATCCTGGGGCAGCCCCATAATCAGCCCCAGCATTTT. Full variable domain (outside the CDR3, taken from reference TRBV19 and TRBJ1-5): DGGITQSPKYLFRKEGQNVTLSCEQNLNHDAMYWYRQDPGQGLRLIYYSQIVNDFQKGDIAEGYSVSREKKESFPLTVTSAQKNPTAFYLCASSILGQPHNQPQHFGDGTRLSIL.

Written as DNA, the CDR3 is TGCGCCAGCAGCTTGGACCTAGCGGGCAGCGAGCAGTACTTC. This gives the protein CASSLDLAGSEQYF. The chain has TRBV5-1 and TRBJ2-7; 8 bases align to TRBD2. The germline V gene encodes CDR1 SGHRS and CDR2 YFSETQ. This CDR3 comprises 14 residues. V lost 0 bases, J lost 6 bases, and 5 bases stayed unmatched.

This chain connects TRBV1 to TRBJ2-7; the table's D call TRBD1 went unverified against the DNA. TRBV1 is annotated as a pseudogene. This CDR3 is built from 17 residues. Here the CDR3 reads CTSSQDLAFESSYEQYF. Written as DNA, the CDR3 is TGCACCAGCAGCCAAGATCTGGCCTTTGAAAGTTCCTACGAGCAGTACTTC.

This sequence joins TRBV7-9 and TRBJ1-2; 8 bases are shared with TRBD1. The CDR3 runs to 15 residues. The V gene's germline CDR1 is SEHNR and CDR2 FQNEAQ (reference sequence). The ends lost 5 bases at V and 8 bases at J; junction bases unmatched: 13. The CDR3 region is CASSIPGGAFSGYTF. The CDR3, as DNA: TGTGCCAGCAGCATACCAGGGGGCGCTTTTTCGGGCTACACCTTC. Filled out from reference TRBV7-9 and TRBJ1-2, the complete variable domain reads DTGVSQNPRHKITKRGQNVTFRCDPISEHNRLYWYRQTLGQGPEFLTYFQNEAQLEKSRLLSDRFSAERPKGSFSTLEIQRTEQGDSAMYLCASSIPGGAFSGYTFGSGTRLTVV.